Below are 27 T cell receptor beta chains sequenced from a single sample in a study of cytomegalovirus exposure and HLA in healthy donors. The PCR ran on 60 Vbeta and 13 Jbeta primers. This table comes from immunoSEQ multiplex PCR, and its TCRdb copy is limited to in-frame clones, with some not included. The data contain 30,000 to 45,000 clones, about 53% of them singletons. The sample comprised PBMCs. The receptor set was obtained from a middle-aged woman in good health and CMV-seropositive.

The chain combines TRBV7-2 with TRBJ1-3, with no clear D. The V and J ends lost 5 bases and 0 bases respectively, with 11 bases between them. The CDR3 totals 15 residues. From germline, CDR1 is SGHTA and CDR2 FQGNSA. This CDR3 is CASSPLASSGNTIYF. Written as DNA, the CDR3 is TGTGCCAGCAGCCCCCTAGCGAGCTCTGGAAACACCATATATTTT.

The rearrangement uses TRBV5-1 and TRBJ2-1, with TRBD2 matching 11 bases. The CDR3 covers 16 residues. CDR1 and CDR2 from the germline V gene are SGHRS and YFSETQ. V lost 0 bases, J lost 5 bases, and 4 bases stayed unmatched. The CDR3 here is CASSLVSGGADNEQFF. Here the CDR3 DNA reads TGCGCCAGCAGCTTGGTTAGCGGGGGGGCCGACAATGAGCAGTTCTTC.

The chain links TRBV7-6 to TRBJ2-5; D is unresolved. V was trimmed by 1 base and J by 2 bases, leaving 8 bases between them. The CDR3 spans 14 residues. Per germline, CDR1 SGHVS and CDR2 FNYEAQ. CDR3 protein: CASSLGAPQETQYF. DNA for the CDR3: TGTGCCAGCAGCTTAGGTGCGCCTCAAGAGACCCAGTACTTC.

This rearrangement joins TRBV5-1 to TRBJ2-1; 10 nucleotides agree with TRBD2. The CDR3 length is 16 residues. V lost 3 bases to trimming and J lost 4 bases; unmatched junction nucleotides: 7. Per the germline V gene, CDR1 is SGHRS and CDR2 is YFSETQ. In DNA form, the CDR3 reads TGCGCCAGCAGCTCCAATAGCGGGGGGAGTTACAATGAGCAGTTCTTC. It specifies CASSSNSGGSYNEQFF.

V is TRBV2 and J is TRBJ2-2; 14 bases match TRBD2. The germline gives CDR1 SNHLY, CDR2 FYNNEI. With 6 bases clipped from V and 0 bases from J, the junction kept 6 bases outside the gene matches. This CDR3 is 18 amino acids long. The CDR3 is CASRGLAGAHANTGELFF. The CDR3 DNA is TGTGCCAGCAGGGGACTAGCGGGGGCGCACGCGAACACCGGGGAGCTGTTTTTT.

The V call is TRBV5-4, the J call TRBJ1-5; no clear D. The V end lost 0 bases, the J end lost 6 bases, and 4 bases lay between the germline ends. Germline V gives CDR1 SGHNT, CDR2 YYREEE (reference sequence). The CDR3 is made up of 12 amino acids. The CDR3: CASSLDSQPQHF. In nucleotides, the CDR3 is TGTGCCAGCAGCTTGGACAGTCAGCCCCAGCATTTT.

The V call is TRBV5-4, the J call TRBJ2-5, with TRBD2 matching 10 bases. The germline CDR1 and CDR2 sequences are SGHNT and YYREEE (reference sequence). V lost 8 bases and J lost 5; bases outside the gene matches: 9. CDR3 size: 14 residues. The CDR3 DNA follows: TGTGCCAGTTCGAGCGGGGGGGCCGAGGAGACCCAGTACTTC. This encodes CASSSGGAEETQYF.

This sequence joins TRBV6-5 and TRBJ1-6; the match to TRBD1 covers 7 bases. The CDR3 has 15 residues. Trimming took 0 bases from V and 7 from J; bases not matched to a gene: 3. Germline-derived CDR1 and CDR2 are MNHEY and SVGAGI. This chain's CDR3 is CASSYSRGGNSPLHF. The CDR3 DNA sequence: TGTGCCAGCAGTTACTCGAGAGGGGGCAATTCACCCCTCCACTTT.

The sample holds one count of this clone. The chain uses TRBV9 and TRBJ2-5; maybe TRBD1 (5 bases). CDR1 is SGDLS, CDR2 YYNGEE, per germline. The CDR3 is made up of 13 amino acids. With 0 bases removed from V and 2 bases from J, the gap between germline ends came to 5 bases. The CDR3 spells CASSVGTQETQYF. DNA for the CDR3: TGTGCCAGCAGCGTAGGGACACAAGAGACCCAGTACTTC.

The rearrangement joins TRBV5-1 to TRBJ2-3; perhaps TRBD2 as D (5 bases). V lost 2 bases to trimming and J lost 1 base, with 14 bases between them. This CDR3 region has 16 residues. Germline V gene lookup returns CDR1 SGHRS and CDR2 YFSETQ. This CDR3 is CASSFVQLVGTDTQYF. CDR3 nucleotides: TGCGCCAGCAGCTTCGTCCAACTAGTGGGCACAGATACGCAGTATTTT.

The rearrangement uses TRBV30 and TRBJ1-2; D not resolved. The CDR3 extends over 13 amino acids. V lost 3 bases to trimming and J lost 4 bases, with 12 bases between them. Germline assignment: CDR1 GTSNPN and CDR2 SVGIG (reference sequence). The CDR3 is CAWRVHDRYGYTF. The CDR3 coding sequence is TGTGCCTGGAGGGTACACGATCGCTATGGCTACACCTTC.

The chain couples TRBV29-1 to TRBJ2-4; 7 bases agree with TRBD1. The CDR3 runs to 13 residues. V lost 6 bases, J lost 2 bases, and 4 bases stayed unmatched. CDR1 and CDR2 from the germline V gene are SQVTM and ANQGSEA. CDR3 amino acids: CSVGTDSKNIQYF. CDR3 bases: TGCAGCGTGGGGACAGACTCCAAAAACATTCAGTACTTC.

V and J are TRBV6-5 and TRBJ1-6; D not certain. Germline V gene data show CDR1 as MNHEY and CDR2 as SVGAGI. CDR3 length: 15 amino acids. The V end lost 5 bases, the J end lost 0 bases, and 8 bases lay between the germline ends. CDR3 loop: CASSSRSSYNSPLHF. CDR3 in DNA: TGTGCCAGCAGTAGTAGGAGCTCCTATAATTCACCCCTCCACTTT.

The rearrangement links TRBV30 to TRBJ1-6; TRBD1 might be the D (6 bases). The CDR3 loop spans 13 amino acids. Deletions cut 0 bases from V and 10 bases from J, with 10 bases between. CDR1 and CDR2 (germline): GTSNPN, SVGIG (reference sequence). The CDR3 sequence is CAWSVQGGSPLHF. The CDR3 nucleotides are TGTGCCTGGAGTGTACAGGGTGGGTCACCCCTCCACTTT.

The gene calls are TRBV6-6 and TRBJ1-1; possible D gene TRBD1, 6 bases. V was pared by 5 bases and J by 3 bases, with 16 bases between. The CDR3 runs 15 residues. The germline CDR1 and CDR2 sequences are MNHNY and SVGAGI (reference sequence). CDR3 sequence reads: CASSNPDSTDTEAFF. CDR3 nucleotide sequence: TGTGCCAGCAGTAACCCGGACAGCACCGACACTGAAGCTTTCTTT.

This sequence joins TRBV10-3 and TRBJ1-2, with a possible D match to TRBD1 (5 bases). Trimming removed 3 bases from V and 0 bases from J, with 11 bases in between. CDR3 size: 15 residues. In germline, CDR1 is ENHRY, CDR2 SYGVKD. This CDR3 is CAISDLSGSNYGYTF. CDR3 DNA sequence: TGTGCCATCAGTGATCTTTCAGGGTCTAACTATGGCTACACCTTC.

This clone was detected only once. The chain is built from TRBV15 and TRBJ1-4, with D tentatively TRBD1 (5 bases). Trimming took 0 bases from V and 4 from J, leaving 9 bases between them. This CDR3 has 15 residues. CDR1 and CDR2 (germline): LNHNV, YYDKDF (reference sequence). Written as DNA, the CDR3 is TGTGCCACCAGCAGAGATAAAGGGGATAATGAAAAACTGTTTTTT. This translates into CATSRDKGDNEKLFF. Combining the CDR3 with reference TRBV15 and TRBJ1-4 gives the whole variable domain DAMVIQNPRYQVTQFGKPVTLSCSQTLNHNVMYWYQQKSSQAPKLLFHYYDKDFNNEADTPDNFQSRRPNTSFCFLDIRSPGLGDTAMYLCATSRDKGDNEKLFFGSGTQLSVL.

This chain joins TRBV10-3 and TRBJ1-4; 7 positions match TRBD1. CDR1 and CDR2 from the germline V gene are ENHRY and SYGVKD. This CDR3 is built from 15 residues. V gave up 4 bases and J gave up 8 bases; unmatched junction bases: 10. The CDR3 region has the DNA TGTGCCATCAGTGGTACAGGGGAATTGGGGGAAAAACTGTTTTTT. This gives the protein CAISGTGELGEKLFF.

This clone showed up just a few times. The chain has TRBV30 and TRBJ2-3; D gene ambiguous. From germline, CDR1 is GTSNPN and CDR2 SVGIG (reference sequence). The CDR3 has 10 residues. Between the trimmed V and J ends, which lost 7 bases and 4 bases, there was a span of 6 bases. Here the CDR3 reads CASVSDTQYF. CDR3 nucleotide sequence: TGTGCCTCGGTCTCAGATACGCAGTATTTT.

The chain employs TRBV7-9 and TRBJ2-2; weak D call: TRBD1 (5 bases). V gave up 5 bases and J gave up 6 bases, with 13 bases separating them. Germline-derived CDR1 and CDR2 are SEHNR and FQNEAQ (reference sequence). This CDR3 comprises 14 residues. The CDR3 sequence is CASSPARAAGELFF. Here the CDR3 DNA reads TGTGCCAGCAGCCCCGCCAGGGCGGCCGGGGAGCTGTTTTTT.

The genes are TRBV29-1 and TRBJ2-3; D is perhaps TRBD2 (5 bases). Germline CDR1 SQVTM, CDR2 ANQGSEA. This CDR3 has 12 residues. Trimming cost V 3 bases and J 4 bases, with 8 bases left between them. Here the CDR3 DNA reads TGCAGCGTTGAGAGGGATCCAGATACGCAGTATTTT. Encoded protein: CSVERDPDTQYF.

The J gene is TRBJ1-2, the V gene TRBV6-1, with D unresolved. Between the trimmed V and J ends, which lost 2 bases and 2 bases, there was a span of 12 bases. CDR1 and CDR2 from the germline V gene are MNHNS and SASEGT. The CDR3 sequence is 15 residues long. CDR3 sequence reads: CASSEFKRPNYGYTF. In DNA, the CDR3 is TGTGCCAGCAGTGAATTTAAGCGACCAAACTATGGCTACACCTTC.

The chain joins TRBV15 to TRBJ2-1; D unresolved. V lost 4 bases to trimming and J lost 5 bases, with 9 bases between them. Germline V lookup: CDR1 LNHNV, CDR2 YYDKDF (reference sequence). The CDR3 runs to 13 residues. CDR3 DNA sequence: TGTGCCACCAGCATTGACTCTCACAATGAGCAGTTCTTC. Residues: CATSIDSHNEQFF.

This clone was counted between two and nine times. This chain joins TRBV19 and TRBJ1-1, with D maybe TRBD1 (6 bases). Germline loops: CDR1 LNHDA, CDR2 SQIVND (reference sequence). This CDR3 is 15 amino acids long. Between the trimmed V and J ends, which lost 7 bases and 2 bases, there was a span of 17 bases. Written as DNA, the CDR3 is TGTGCCAGTAACCCCGCCTTGGGGGCAAACACTGAAGCTTTCTTT. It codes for CASNPALGANTEAFF.

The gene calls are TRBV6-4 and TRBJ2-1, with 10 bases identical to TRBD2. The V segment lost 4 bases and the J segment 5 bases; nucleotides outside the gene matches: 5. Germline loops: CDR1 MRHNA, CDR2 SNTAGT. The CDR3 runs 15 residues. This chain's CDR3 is CASSAISGGNNEQFF. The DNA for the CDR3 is TGTGCCAGCAGTGCGATTAGCGGGGGGAACAATGAGCAGTTCTTC.

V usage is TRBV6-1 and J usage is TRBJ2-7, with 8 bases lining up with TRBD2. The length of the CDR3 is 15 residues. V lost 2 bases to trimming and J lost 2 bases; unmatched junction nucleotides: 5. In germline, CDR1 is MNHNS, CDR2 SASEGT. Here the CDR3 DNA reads TGTGCCAGCAGTGAACCGGGACTAGGGACCTACGAGCAGTACTTC. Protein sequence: CASSEPGLGTYEQYF.

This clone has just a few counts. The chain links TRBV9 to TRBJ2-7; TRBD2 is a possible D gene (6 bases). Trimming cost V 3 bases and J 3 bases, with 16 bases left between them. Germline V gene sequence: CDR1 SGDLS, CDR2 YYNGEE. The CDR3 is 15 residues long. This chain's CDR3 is CASSAAWGVGYEQYF. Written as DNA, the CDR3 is TGTGCCAGCAGCGCCGCGTGGGGGGTTGGCTACGAGCAGTACTTC.